Below, 23 T cell receptor beta chains from the same sample are listed, as sequenced in a study of beta chain features in type 1 diabetes. Isolated RNA was reverse transcribed in full, so expressed TCRB transcripts were sequenced. Sequencing was performed with immunoSEQ multiplex PCR; in TCRdb, only in-frame clones are kept and a portion is missing. In the table there are 350,000 to 400,000 clones, roughly 15% of which are singletons. The material sequenced was naive CD4+ T cells from blood. The origin of the receptors is a woman aged 18-29 years in good health.

The V gene is TRBV28, the J gene TRBJ1-2, with D uncertain. CDR1 is MDHEN, CDR2 SYDVKM, per germline. CDR3 length: 12 residues. V was trimmed by 3 bases and J by 2 bases, leaving 4 bases between them. The CDR3 spells CASSFRNYGYTF. The CDR3 DNA follows: TGTGCCAGCAGTTTCAGGAACTATGGCTACACCTTC.

The V gene is TRBV29-1, the J gene TRBJ2-3; a possible D gene is TRBD2 (5 bases). The V gene lost 2 bases and the J gene lost 1 base, with 13 bases spanning the gap. Germline V gene sequence: CDR1 SQVTM, CDR2 ANQGSEA. The CDR3 covers 15 residues. The CDR3 DNA sequence: TGCAGCGTTGAACCAACCGGGATCCGCACAGATACGCAGTATTTT. This translates into CSVEPTGIRTDTQYF.

This clone has more than one count but fewer than ten. The chain combines TRBV7-2 with TRBJ2-5; 9 bases fit TRBD2. V lost 3 bases and J lost 2; bases outside the gene matches: 10. CDR3 length: 17 amino acids. The germline V gene has CDR1 SGHTA and CDR2 FQGNSA. CDR3 in DNA: TGTGCCAGCAGCTTCGGTAGCGGGAGCCGGGGACAAGAGACCCAGTACTTC. It yields the protein CASSFGSGSRGQETQYF.

This clone was observed a handful of times. The chain carries TRBV2 and TRBJ1-5, with 9 bases fitting TRBD1. V lost 8 bases and J lost 0; bases outside the gene matches: 5. In germline, CDR1 is SNHLY, CDR2 FYNNEI. The CDR3 has 15 amino acids. For the CDR3, the DNA is TGTGCCAGCGCTGGGACAGGGTATAGCAATCAGCCCCAGCATTTT. Protein product: CASAGTGYSNQPQHF.

The chain carries TRBV29-1 and TRBJ2-3; unclear D gene. The V end lost 5 bases, the J end lost 2 bases, and 11 bases lay between the germline ends. CDR3 length: 13 residues. Germline V CDR1 and CDR2: SQVTM, ANQGSEA. DNA for the CDR3: TGCAGCGTTCGGGTCCAAGTCACAGATACGCAGTATTTT. Translation: CSVRVQVTDTQYF.

In this sample, this clone turned up once. DNA of the CDR3: TGTGCTAGTGGATTAACAGGGATCAATGAGCAGTTCTTC. This translates into CASGLTGINEQFF. The chain has TRBV12-5 and TRBJ2-1; D might be TRBD1 (6 bases). Trimming stripped 6 bases from V and 6 bases from J, with 12 bases between. In germline, CDR1 is LGHNT, CDR2 FRNRAP. CDR3 length equals 13 residues.

Remarks on this clone: The identical CDR3 is also encoded by other nucleotide sequences in the sample. The chain is built from TRBV28 and TRBJ1-1; 8 nucleotides line up with TRBD1. J was trimmed by 4 bases and V by 3 bases; bases with no gene match: 1. Germline CDR1 and CDR2: MDHEN and SYDVKM. The CDR3 is 13 residues long. The CDR3 DNA sequence: TGTGCCAGCAGTTTGGACAGGGTCACTGAAGCTTTCTTT. It codes for CASSLDRVTEAFF.

This clone was counted only a few times. The chain has TRBV29-1 and TRBJ2-1; no reliable D call. V was trimmed by 3 bases and J by 7 bases, leaving 10 bases between them. Germline CDR1 SQVTM, CDR2 ANQGSEA. CDR3 length: 12 amino acids. The chain's CDR3 is CSVEELRNEQFF. The CDR3 nucleotides are TGCAGCGTTGAGGAGTTGAGGAATGAGCAGTTCTTC.

V and J are TRBV29-1 and TRBJ1-5, with unresolved D. V was cut by 1 base and J by 9 bases, with 13 bases left in between. The germline V gene has CDR1 SQVTM and CDR2 ANQGSEA. This CDR3 is 13 amino acids long. Here the CDR3 reads CSVEVEGSRPQHF. In nucleotides, the CDR3 is TGCAGCGTTGAAGTTGAGGGTTCAAGGCCCCAGCATTTT.

There are a few counts of this clone. The V gene is TRBV7-2, the J gene TRBJ2-6; D gene uncertain. CDR1 SGHTA and CDR2 FQGNSA come from the germline V gene. V was pared by 1 base and J by 2 bases, with 9 bases between. There are 16 residues in the CDR3. The CDR3 DNA is TGTGCCAGCAGCTTAGATGTGGCCCCTGGGGCCAACGTCCTGACTTTC. Amino acids: CASSLDVAPGANVLTF.

The V call is TRBV28, the J call TRBJ2-1; the match to TRBD2 covers 12 bases. Germline V gene sequence: CDR1 MDHEN, CDR2 SYDVKM. Trimming took 8 bases from V and 4 from J; bases not matched to a gene: 6. CDR3 length: 15 residues. Here the CDR3 reads CASGLGLAGYNEQFF. CDR3 sequence (DNA): TGTGCCAGCGGTCTTGGACTAGCGGGATACAATGAGCAGTTCTTC.

This clone appeared a few times. The chain has TRBV27 and TRBJ2-5, with D possibly being TRBD2 (7 bases). This CDR3 has 15 residues. The V gene's germline CDR1 is MNHEY and CDR2 SMNVEV (reference sequence). The V end lost 5 bases, the J end lost 5 bases, and 18 bases lay between the germline ends. The CDR3 DNA reads TGTGCCAGCAGTCCCGCTCAGGGGAGGGTGGAGACCCAGTACTTC. Encoded protein: CASSPAQGRVETQYF.

V gene TRBV2 combines with J gene TRBJ2-2; 9 nucleotides match TRBD2. J was trimmed by 2 bases and V by 10 bases; bases with no gene match: 8. Germline loops: CDR1 SNHLY, CDR2 FYNNEI. CDR3 length: 15 residues. The CDR3, as DNA: TGTGCCACCAAGGAGGGACTAGCAAACACCGGGGAGCTGTTTTTT. Amino acids: CATKEGLANTGELFF.

The CDR3 DNA reads TGTGCCAGCAGCTTAGACGGGACAGCCATGAACACTGAAGCTTTCTTT. Amino acid sequence: CASSLDGTAMNTEAFF. The chain is built from TRBV13 and TRBJ1-1; 7 bases are a match to TRBD1. After removal of 1 base from V and 0 bases from J, the junction contained 5 bases not matched to a gene. Germline CDR1 and CDR2: PRHDT and FYEKMQ (reference sequence). The CDR3 sequence is 16 residues long.

The chain links TRBV20-1 to TRBJ2-7; 7 bases agree with TRBD1. Germline V CDR1 and CDR2: DFQATT, SNEGSKA (reference sequence). The CDR3 extends over 11 amino acids. J was trimmed by 3 bases and V by 8 bases; bases with no gene match: 4. CDR3 sequence (DNA): TGCAGTAGACAGGGAGTCTACGAGCAGTACTTC. Residues: CSRQGVYEQYF.

The rearrangement joins TRBV28 to TRBJ2-3; D is unclear. CDR1 and CDR2 (germline): MDHEN, SYDVKM. This CDR3 comprises 13 residues. V was shortened by 4 bases and J by 0 bases, with 5 bases between the two germline ends. The CDR3 is CASSSVSTDTQYF. The CDR3, as DNA: TGTGCCAGCAGTTCGGTTAGCACAGATACGCAGTATTTT.

Concerning this clone itself: Additional DNA sequences in this sample encode the identical CDR3. The chain links TRBV5-1 to TRBJ2-3, with 11 bases fitting TRBD1. Germline values: CDR1 SGHRS, CDR2 YFSETQ. The CDR3 consists of 14 residues. The trim removed 4 bases at V and 6 bases at J, leaving 4 bases unmatched. The CDR3: CASSPGQGADTQYF. The CDR3 DNA reads TGCGCCAGCAGCCCTGGACAGGGGGCGGATACGCAGTATTTT.

This clone was seen more than once but under ten times. The V call is TRBV2, the J call TRBJ2-3; possibly TRBD2 for D (5 bases). Deletions cut 4 bases from V and 0 bases from J, with 14 bases between. The length of the CDR3 is 16 residues. CDR1 and CDR2 from the germline V gene are SNHLY and FYNNEI. CDR3 region: CASSGGGPRSTDTQYF. CDR3 bases: TGTGCCAGCAGTGGAGGCGGGCCTAGGAGCACAGATACGCAGTATTTT. The full variable domain, in which reference TRBV2 and TRBJ2-3 provide the parts outside the CDR3, is EPEVTQTPSHQVTQMGQEVILRCVPISNHLYFYWYRQILGQKVEFLVSFYNNEISEKSEIFDDQFSVERPDGSNFTLKIRSTKLEDSAMYFCASSGGGPRSTDTQYFGPGTRLTVL.

The chain combines TRBV7-2 with TRBJ2-7, with 9 bases aligning to TRBD1. Trimming cost V 0 bases and J 3 bases; bases outside gene matches: 3. Germline V gives CDR1 SGHTA, CDR2 FQGNSA. The CDR3 is 15 residues long. The CDR3 loop is CASSLAGDRVYEQYF. The CDR3 bases are TGTGCCAGCAGCTTAGCGGGGGACAGGGTCTACGAGCAGTACTTC.

A few counts support this clone. The gene calls are TRBV15 and TRBJ2-1, with D possibly TRBD2 on 5 matching bases. Trimming took off 5 bases at V and 4 bases at J, with 12 bases between the two ends. The germline CDR1 and CDR2 sequences are LNHNV and YYDKDF (reference sequence). This CDR3 has 14 amino acids. The CDR3 DNA sequence: TGTGCCACCAGCCCCCCTGGGAGATACAATGAGCAGTTCTTC. This sequence encodes CATSPPGRYNEQFF.

The sample holds a few counts of this clone. The V gene is TRBV2, the J gene TRBJ2-1; TRBD2 matches 10 bases. The V segment lost 3 bases and the J segment 7 bases; nucleotides outside the gene matches: 6. The CDR3 consists of 15 residues. CDR1 is SNHLY, CDR2 FYNNEI, per germline. The chain's CDR3 is CASSDASSGSNEQFF. In nucleotides, the CDR3 is TGTGCCAGCAGTGACGCGTCTAGCGGGAGTAATGAGCAGTTCTTC.

This clone has a handful of counts. In DNA, the CDR3 is TGTGCCAGCAGTCAACTCTCACCAGGACTAGCCTACAATGAGCAGTTCTTC. The encoded protein is CASSQLSPGLAYNEQFF. The chain employs TRBV14 and TRBJ2-1; 7 positions agree with TRBD2. The length of the CDR3 is 17 residues. Per germline, CDR1 SGHDN and CDR2 FVKESK. Trimming took 6 bases from V and 2 from J; bases not matched to a gene: 13. The full variable domain, its missing parts supplied by reference TRBV14 and TRBJ2-1, is EAGVTQFPSHSVIEKGQTVTLRCDPISGHDNLYWYRRVMGKEIKFLLHFVKESKQDESGMPNNRFLAERTGGTYSTLKVQPAELEDSGVYFCASSQLSPGLAYNEQFFGPGTRLTVL.

This clone was counted between two and nine times. V gene TRBV7-2 combines with J gene TRBJ2-3, with D perhaps matching TRBD2 (5 bases). Germline V lookup: CDR1 SGHTA, CDR2 FQGNSA. Trimming took 5 bases from V and 5 from J, leaving 17 bases between them. There are 15 residues in the CDR3. The CDR3 here is CASSPSVLVGDTQYF. In DNA, the CDR3 is TGTGCCAGCAGCCCCTCGGTACTAGTGGGAGATACGCAGTATTTT.